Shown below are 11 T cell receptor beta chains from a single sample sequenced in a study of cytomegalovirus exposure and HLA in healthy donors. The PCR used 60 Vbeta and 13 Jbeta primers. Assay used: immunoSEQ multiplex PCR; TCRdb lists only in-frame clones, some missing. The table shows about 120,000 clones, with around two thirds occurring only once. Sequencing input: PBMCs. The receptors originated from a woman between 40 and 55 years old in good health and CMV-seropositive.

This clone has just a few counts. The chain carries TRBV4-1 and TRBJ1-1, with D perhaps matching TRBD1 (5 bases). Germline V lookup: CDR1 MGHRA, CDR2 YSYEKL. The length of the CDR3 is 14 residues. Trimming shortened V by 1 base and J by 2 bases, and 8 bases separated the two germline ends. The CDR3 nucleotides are TGCGCCAGCAGCCAAGTTCAGGGAAACACTGAAGCTTTCTTT. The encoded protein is CASSQVQGNTEAFF.

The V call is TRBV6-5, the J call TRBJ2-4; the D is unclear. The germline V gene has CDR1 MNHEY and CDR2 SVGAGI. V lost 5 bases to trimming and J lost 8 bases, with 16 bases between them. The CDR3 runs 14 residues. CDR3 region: CASSPSYQAHIQYF. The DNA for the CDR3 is TGTGCCAGCAGTCCCAGCTACCAGGCTCACATTCAGTACTTC.

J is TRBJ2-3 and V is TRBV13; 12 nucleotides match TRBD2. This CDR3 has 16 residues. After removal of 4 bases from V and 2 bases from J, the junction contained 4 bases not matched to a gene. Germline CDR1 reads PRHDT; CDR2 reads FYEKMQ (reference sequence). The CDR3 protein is CASSYGLAGTTDTQYF. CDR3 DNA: TGTGCCAGCAGCTACGGACTAGCGGGGACCACAGATACGCAGTATTTT. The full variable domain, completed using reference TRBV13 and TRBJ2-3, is AAGVIQSPRHLIKEKRETATLKCYPIPRHDTVYWYQQGPGQDPQFLISFYEKMQSDKGSIPDRFSAQQFSDYHSELNMSSLELGDSALYFCASSYGLAGTTDTQYFGPGTRLTVL.

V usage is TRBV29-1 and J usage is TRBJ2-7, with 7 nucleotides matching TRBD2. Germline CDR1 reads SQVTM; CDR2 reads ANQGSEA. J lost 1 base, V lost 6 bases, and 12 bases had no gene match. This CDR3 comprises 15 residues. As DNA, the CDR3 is TGCAGCGTGGCAGCGGGGCCGTCCTTTTCCTACGAGCAGTACTTC. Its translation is CSVAAGPSFSYEQYF.

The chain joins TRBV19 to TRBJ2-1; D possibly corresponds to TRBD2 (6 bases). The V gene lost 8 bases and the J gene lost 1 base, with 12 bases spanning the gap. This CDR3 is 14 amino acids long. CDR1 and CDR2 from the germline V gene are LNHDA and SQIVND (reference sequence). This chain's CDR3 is CASGELASYNEQFF. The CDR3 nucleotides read TGTGCCAGTGGGGAACTAGCATCCTACAATGAGCAGTTCTTC. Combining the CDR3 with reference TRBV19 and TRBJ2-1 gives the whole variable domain DGGITQSPKYLFRKEGQNVTLSCEQNLNHDAMYWYRQDPGQGLRLIYYSQIVNDFQKGDIAEGYSVSREKKESFPLTVTSAQKNPTAFYLCASGELASYNEQFFGPGTRLTVL.

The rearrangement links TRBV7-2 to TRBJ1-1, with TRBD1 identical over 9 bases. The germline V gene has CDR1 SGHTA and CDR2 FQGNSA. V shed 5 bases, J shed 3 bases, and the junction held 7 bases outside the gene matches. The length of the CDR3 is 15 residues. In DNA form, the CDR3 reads TGTGCCAGCAGCAAACAGGGGGCGGGGGACACTGAAGCTTTCTTT. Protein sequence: CASSKQGAGDTEAFF. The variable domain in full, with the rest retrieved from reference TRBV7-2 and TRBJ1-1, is GAGVSQSPSNKVTEKGKDVELRCDPISGHTALYWYRQSLGQGLEFLIYFQGNSAPDKSGLPSDRFSAERTGGSVSTLTIQRTQQEDSAVYLCASSKQGAGDTEAFFGQGTRLTVV.

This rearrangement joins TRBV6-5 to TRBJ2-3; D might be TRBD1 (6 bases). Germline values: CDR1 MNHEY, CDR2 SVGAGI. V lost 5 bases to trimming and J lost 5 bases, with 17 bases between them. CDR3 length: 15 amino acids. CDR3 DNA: TGTGCCAGCAGTCCCTGGGGGCTCCCGAAAGATACGCAGTATTTT. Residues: CASSPWGLPKDTQYF.

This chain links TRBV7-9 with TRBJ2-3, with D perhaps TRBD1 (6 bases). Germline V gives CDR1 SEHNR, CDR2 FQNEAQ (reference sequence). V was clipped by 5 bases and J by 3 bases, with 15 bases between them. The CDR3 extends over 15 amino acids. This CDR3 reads CASSVTGFDTDTQYF. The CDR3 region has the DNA TGTGCCAGCAGCGTCACAGGGTTTGATACAGATACGCAGTATTTT. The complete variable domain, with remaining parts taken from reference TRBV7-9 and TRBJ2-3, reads DTGVSQNPRHKITKRGQNVTFRCDPISEHNRLYWYRQTLGQGPEFLTYFQNEAQLEKSRLLSDRFSAERPKGSFSTLEIQRTEQGDSAMYLCASSVTGFDTDTQYFGPGTRLTVL.

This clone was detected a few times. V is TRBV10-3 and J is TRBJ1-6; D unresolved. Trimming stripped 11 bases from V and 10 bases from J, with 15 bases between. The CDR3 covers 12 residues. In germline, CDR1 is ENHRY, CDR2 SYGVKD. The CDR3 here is CAAGPGTSPLHF. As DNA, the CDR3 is TGTGCCGCTGGTCCAGGCACATCACCCCTCCACTTT.

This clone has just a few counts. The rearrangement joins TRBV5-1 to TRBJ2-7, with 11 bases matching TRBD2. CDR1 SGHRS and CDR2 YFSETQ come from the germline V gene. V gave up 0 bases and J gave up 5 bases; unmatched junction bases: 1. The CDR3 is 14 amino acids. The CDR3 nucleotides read TGCGCCAGCAGCTTGGAACTAGCGGGGGACGAGCAGTACTTC. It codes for CASSLELAGDEQYF.

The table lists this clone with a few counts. CDR3 in DNA: TGCGCCAGCAGCCAAGACCTAACAGGGGGCTACGAGCAGTACTTC. Its translation: CASSQDLTGGYEQYF. This sequence joins TRBV4-3 and TRBJ2-7, with 8 bases that match TRBD1. The CDR3 is made up of 15 amino acids. CDR1 and CDR2 from the germline V gene are LGHNA and YSLEER. The V gene end was trimmed by 0 bases and the J gene end by 3 bases; junction bases not matched to a gene: 4.